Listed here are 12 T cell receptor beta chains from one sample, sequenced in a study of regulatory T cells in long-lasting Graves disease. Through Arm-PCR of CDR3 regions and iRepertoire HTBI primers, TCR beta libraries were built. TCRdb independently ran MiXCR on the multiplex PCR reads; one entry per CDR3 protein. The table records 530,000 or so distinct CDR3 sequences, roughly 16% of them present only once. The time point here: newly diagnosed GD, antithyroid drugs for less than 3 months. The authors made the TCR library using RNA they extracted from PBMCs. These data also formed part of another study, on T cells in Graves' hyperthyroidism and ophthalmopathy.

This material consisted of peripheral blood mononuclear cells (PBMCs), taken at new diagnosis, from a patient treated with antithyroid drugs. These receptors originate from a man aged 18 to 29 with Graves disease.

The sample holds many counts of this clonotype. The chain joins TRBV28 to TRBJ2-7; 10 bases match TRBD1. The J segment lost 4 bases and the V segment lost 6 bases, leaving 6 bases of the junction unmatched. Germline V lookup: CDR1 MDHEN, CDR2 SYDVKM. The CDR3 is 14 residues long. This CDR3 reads CASSLDRGRYEQYF. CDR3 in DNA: TGTGCCAGCAGCCTAGACAGGGGGCGGTACGAGCAGTACTTC. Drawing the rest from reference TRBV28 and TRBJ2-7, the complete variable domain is DVKVTQSSRYLVKRTGEKVFLECVQDMDHENMFWYRQDPGLGLRLIYFSYDVKMKEKGDIPEGYSVSREKKERFSLILESASTNQTSMYLCASSLDRGRYEQYFGPGTRLTVT.

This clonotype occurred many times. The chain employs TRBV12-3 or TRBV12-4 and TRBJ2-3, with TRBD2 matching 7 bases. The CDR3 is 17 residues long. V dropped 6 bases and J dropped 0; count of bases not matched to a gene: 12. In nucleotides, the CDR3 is TGTGCCAGCAGCCCCGGGGAGGGTGATCCTAGCACAGATACGCAGTATTTT. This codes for CASSPGEGDPSTDTQYF.

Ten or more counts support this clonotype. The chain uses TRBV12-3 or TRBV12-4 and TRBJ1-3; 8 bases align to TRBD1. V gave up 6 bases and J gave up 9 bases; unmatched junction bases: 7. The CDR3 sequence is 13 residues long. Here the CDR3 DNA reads TGTGCCAGCAGAACGACAGGGGAGTCCACCATATATTTT. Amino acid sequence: CASRTTGESTIYF.

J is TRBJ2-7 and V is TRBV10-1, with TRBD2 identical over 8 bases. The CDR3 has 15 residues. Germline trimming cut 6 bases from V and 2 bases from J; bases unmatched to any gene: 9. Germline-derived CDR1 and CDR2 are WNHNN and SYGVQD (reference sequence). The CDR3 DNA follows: TGCGCCAGCAGCCCAAGCGGGGGATCCGCCTACGAGCAGTACTTC. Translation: CASSPSGGSAYEQYF.

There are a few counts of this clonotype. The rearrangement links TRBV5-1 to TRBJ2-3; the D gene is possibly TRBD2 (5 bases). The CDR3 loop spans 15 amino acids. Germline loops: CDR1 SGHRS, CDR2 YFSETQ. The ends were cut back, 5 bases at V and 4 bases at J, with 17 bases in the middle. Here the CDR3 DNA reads TGCGCCAGCAGGGTTGGGTCGGGGAATGCAGATACGCAGTATTTT. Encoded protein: CASRVGSGNADTQYF.

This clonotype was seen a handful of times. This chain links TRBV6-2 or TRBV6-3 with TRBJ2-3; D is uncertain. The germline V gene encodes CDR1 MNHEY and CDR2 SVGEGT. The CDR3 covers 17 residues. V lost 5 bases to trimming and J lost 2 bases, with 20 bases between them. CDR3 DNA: TGTGCCAGCAGTGAACTTAAGGGCAGCAGGACCACAGATACGCAGTATTTT. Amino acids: CASSELKGSRTTDTQYF.

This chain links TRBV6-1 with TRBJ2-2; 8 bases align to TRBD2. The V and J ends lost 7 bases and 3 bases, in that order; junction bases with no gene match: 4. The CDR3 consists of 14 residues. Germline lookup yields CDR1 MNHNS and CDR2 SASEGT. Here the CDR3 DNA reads TGTGCCAGCAATAGGCGGGGGGACACCGGGGAGCTGTTTTTT. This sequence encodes CASNRRGDTGELFF.

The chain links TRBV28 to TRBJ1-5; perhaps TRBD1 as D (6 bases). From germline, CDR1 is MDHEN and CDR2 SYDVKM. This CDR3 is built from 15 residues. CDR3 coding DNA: TGTGGCACAGGACAGAGTCTTGTTAGCAATCAGCCCCAGCATTTT. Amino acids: CGTGQSLVSNQPQHF. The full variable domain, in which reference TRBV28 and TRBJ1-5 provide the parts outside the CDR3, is DVKVTQSSRYLVKRTGEKVFLECVQDMDHENMFWYRQDPGLGLRLIYFSYDVKMKEKGDIPEGYSVSREKKERFSLILESASTNQTSMYLCGTGQSLVSNQPQHFGDGTRLSIL.

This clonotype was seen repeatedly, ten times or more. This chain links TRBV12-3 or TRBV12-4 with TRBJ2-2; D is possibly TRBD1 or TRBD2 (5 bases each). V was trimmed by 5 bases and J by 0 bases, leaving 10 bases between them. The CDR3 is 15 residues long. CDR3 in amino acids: CASSTGAPNTGELFF. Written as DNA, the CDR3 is TGTGCCAGCAGTACCGGGGCTCCGAACACCGGGGAGCTGTTTTTT.

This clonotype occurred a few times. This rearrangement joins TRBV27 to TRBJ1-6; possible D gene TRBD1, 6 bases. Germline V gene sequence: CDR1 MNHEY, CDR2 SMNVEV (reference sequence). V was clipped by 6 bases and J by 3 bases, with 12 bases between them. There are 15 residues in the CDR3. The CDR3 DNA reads TGTGCCAGCAGCCTAGGGGACATCTATAATTCACCCCTCCACTTT. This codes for CASSLGDIYNSPLHF.

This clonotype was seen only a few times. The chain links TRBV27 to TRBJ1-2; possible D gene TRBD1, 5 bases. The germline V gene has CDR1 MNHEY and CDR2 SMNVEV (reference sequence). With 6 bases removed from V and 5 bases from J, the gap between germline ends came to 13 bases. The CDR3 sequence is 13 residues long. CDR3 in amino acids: CASSAGLRYGYTF. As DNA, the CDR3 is TGTGCCAGCAGCGCGGGACTGAGATATGGCTACACCTTC.

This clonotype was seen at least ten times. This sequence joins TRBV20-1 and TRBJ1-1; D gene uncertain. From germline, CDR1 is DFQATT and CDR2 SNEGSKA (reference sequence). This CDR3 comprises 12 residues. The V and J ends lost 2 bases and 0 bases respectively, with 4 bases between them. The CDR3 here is CSARQVNTEAFF. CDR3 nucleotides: TGCAGTGCTAGACAGGTGAACACTGAAGCTTTCTTT.